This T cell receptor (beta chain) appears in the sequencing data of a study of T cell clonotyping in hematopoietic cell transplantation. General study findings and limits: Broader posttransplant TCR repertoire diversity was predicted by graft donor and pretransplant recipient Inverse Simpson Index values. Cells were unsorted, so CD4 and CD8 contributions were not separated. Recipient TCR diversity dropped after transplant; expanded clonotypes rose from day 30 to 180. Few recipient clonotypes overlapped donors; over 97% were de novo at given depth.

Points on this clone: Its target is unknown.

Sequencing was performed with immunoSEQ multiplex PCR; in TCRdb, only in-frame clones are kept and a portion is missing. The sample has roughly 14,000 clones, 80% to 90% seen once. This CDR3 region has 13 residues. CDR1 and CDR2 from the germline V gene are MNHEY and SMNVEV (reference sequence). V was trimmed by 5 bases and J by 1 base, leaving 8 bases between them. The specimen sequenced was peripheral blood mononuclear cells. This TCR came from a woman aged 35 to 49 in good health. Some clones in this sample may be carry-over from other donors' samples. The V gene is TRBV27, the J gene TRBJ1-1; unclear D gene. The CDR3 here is CASSPGPNTEAFF. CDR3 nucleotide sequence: TGTGCCAGCAGTCCCGGCCCGAACACTGAAGCTTTCTTT.